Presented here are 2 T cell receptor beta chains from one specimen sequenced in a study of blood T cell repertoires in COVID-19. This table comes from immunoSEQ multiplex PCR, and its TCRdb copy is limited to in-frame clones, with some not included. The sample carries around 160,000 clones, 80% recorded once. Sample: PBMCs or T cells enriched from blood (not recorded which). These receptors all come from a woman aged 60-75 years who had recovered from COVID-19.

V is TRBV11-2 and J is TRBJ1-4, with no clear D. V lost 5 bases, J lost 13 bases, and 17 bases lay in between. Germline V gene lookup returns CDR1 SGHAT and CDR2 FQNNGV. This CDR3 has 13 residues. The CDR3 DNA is TGTGCCAGCAGCCCTAACGGGGTGGCGAGACTGTTTTTT. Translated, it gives CASSPNGVARLFF.

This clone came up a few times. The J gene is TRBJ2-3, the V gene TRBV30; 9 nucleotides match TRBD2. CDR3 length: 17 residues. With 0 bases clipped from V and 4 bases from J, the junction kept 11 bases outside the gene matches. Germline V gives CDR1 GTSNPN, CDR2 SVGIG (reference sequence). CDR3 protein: CAWSVPISGGLSDTQYF. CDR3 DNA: TGTGCCTGGAGTGTCCCGATTAGCGGGGGCCTTTCAGATACGCAGTATTTT. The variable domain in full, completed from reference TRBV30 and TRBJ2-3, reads SQTIHQWPATLVQPVGSPLSLECTVEGTSNPNLYWYRQAAGRGLQLLFYSVGIGQISSEVPQNLSASRPQDRQFILSSKKLLLSDSGFYLCAWSVPISGGLSDTQYFGPGTRLTVL.